The 17 T cell receptor beta chains given below trace back to one sample, sequenced in a study of human T cells and chemical hapten exposure. Each CDR3 protein is one row after TCRdb ran MiXCR on the RACE reads. This sample has more than 75,000 distinct CDR3 sequences, with 9.3% found just once. The time point was: patch test 2, 6 weeks after DPC sensitization. Described treatment: therapeutic diphenylcyclopropenone sensitization with weekly scalp DPC. Sequenced material: whole blood, taken in connection with sensitization to the hapten diphenylcyclopropenone (DPC). The receptors originated from a woman between 35 and 50 years old with alopecia areata. Some clones in this sample may be carry-over from other donors' samples.

This clonotype was seen many times. This chain uses TRBV29-1 with TRBJ2-1; 7 nucleotides match TRBD2. The CDR3 is made up of 12 amino acids. With 6 bases clipped from V and 7 bases from J, the junction kept 6 bases outside the gene matches. The germline V gene encodes CDR1 SQVTM and CDR2 ANQGSEA. The CDR3 coding sequence is TGCAGCGTCGCCGGGACTATGAATGAGCAGTTCTTC. Its translation is CSVAGTMNEQFF.

This clonotype was counted only a few times. The J gene is TRBJ2-5, the V gene TRBV11-1; possibly TRBD1 for D (6 bases). The CDR3 runs 13 residues. The V end lost 5 bases, the J end lost 4 bases, and 11 bases lay between the germline ends. Germline assignment: CDR1 SGHAT and CDR2 FQDESV (reference sequence). The CDR3 sequence is CASSLQGSETQYF. CDR3 DNA sequence: TGTGCCAGCAGCCTACAGGGATCAGAGACCCAGTACTTC.

This clonotype appeared many times. The genes are TRBV29-1 and TRBJ1-1; 7 positions match TRBD1. The CDR3 covers 13 residues. Germline CDR1 reads SQVTM; CDR2 reads ANQGSEA. The V gene end was trimmed by 6 bases and the J gene end by 6 bases; junction bases not matched to a gene: 10. The CDR3, as DNA: TGCAGCGTCTCGGACAGGCCGCCCCCTGAAGCTTTCTTT. Translated: CSVSDRPPPEAFF.

This clonotype appeared many times. The chain employs TRBV28 and TRBJ2-7, with D possibly matching TRBD2 (6 bases). This CDR3 spans 14 amino acids. The germline gives CDR1 MDHEN, CDR2 SYDVKM. Deletions cut 5 bases from V and 5 bases from J, with 16 bases between. This chain's CDR3 is CASSDGGMKHEQYF. DNA for the CDR3: TGTGCCAGCAGTGACGGGGGTATGAAGCACGAGCAGTACTTC.

This clonotype was counted between two and nine times. This rearrangement joins TRBV28 to TRBJ1-5; no firm D call. Germline CDR1 and CDR2: MDHEN and SYDVKM. This CDR3 spans 12 amino acids. V shed 4 bases and J shed 5 bases, with 6 bases lying between them. Here the CDR3 DNA reads TGTGCCAGCAGTTCTCAAGATCAGCCCCAGCATTTT. Encoded protein: CASSSQDQPQHF.

This clonotype was detected a few times. This chain uses TRBV28 with TRBJ2-2; TRBD1 matches at 9 bases. V gave up 5 bases and J gave up 4 bases; unmatched junction bases: 2. The length of the CDR3 is 14 residues. CDR1 is MDHEN and CDR2 is SYDVKM in the germline V gene. The CDR3 nucleotides are TGTGCCAGCAGTCCGGGACAGGGCACCGGGGAGCTGTTTTTT. It yields the protein CASSPGQGTGELFF.

Regarding this clonotype: A much larger clone differs by one base, so this may be a read error. This chain uses TRBV18 with TRBJ2-3; D might be TRBD1 (5 bases). The CDR3 is 12 amino acids. Germline values: CDR1 KGHSH, CDR2 LQKENI. CDR3: CASLPSGDTQYF. The CDR3, as DNA: TGTGCCAGCTTACCATCAGGGGATACGCAGTATTTT. The full variable domain, its missing parts supplied by reference TRBV18 and TRBJ2-3, is NAGVMQNPRHLVRRRGQEARLRCSPMKGHSHVYWYRQLPEEGLKFMVYLQKENIIDESGMPKERFSAEFPKEGPSILRIQQVVRGDSAAYFCASLPSGDTQYFGPGTRLTVL.

The chain uses TRBV5-6 and TRBJ2-3; TRBD2 might be the D (5 bases). The CDR3 has 15 residues. Between the trimmed V and J ends, which lost 2 bases and 0 bases, there was a span of 10 bases. The germline CDR1 and CDR2 sequences are SGHDT and YYEEEE. DNA for the CDR3: TGTGCCAGCAGCTTAGGACTGACTAGCACAGATACGCAGTATTTT. This sequence encodes CASSLGLTSTDTQYF.

The V gene is TRBV5-1, the J gene TRBJ2-3; possibly TRBD1 or TRBD2 for D (5 bases each). Germline-derived CDR1 and CDR2 are SGHRS and YFSETQ. The CDR3 runs 15 residues. V shed 4 bases and J shed 7 bases, with 19 bases lying between them. The CDR3 region is CASSTDFGTANTQYF. The CDR3 nucleotides are TGCGCCAGCAGCACGGATTTCGGGACGGCGAATACGCAGTATTTT.

This clonotype was seen many times. V is TRBV3-1 and J is TRBJ1-6; weak D call: TRBD1 (5 bases). Germline CDR1 LGHDT, CDR2 YNNKEL (reference sequence). This CDR3 is 16 amino acids long. Deletions cut 2 bases from V and 5 bases from J, with 13 bases between. The DNA of the CDR3 is TGTGCCAGCAGCCAATATCCGGGGCAGGATAATTCACCCCTCCACTTT. It yields the protein CASSQYPGQDNSPLHF. The variable domain in full, with the rest retrieved from reference TRBV3-1 and TRBJ1-6, is DTAVSQTPKYLVTQMGNDKSIKCEQNLGHDTMYWYKQDSKKFLKIMFSYNNKELIINETVPNRFSPKSPDKAHLNLHINSLELGDSAVYFCASSQYPGQDNSPLHFGNGTRLTVT.

In the case of this clonotype: This clone may be a read error of a much larger clone one base away. The chain has TRBV12-3 or TRBV12-4 and TRBJ1-5; possible D gene TRBD1, 6 bases. The CDR3 loop spans 15 amino acids. CDR3 amino acids: CANSFKGVINQPQHF. The CDR3 coding sequence is TGTGCCAACAGTTTTAAGGGGGTCATCAATCAGCCCCAGCATTTT.

The gene calls are TRBV12-3 or TRBV12-4 and TRBJ2-2; 9 bases agree with TRBD1. This CDR3 comprises 18 residues. J was trimmed by 3 bases and V by 5 bases; bases with no gene match: 13. The CDR3 coding sequence is TGTGCCAGCAGTAAAGAGGACAGGGGATTTTGGGACACCGGGGAGCTGTTTTTT. Translating it yields CASSKEDRGFWDTGELFF.

This clonotype showed up many times. The chain links TRBV28 to TRBJ2-5, with a tentative D call TRBD2 (5 bases). This CDR3 comprises 14 residues. The V end lost 11 bases, the J end lost 1 base, and 17 bases lay between the germline ends. CDR1 MDHEN and CDR2 SYDVKM come from the germline V gene. CDR3 sequence (DNA): TGTGCCGCCGCCTTACTAGGGCCCCAAGAGACCCAGTACTTC. Translation: CAAALLGPQETQYF.

This clonotype was counted between two and nine times. The chain combines TRBV11-3 with TRBJ2-1; D perhaps matches TRBD1 (6 bases). The CDR3 is 14 amino acids. Trimming left V 4 bases short and J 4 bases short, with 11 bases between. CDR1 is SGHNT and CDR2 is YENEEA in the germline V gene. This chain's CDR3 is CASSYSGDYNEQFF. The CDR3 nucleotides read TGTGCCAGCAGCTATTCAGGGGATTACAATGAGCAGTTCTTC.

This clonotype was picked up many times. V is TRBV10-3 and J is TRBJ2-1; 12 nucleotides line up with TRBD2. The CDR3 sequence is 15 residues long. After removal of 6 bases from V and 4 bases from J, the junction contained 4 bases not matched to a gene. CDR1 is ENHRY and CDR2 is SYGVKD in the germline V gene. CDR3 amino acids: CAISQLAGGYNEQFF. As DNA, the CDR3 is TGTGCCATCAGCCAACTAGCGGGAGGATACAATGAGCAGTTCTTC.

Notes on this clonotype: One junction end does not reproduce the germline sequence, and a read error may be involved. The chain uses TRBV15 and TRBJ2-1; D not resolved. Germline assignment: CDR1 LNHNV and CDR2 YYDKDF (reference sequence). The CDR3 runs 13 residues. The CDR3, as DNA: TGTGCCACCAGCAGAGATCCGTACACTGAGCAGTTCTTC. Translated, it gives CATSRDPYTEQFF.

The chain recombines TRBV4-2 with TRBJ2-7, with 14 bases fitting TRBD2. Unmatched junction bases numbered 5, after V lost 3 bases and J lost 7 bases. Per germline, CDR1 LGHNA and CDR2 YNFKEQ. The CDR3 totals 15 residues. The CDR3 loop reads CASSHGLAGGREQYF. CDR3 nucleotides: TGTGCCAGCAGCCACGGACTAGCGGGAGGACGAGAGCAGTACTTC.